The 8 T cell receptor beta chains reported below all come from one sample, sequenced in a study of control samples from healthy donors and cancer patients. This table comes from immunoSEQ multiplex PCR, and its TCRdb copy is limited to in-frame clones, with some not included. The sample shows about 58,000 clones, nearly 90% of them seen only once. Sequences were obtained from PBMCs. The receptor set was obtained from a man in his fifties or sixties with colorectal cancer.

The chain recombines TRBV3-1 (or the pseudogene TRBV3-2) with TRBJ1-1, with 9 nucleotides matching TRBD1. The ends lost 7 bases at V and 8 bases at J; junction bases unmatched: 11. The germline V gene has CDR1 LGHDT and CDR2 YNNKEL (reference sequence). The CDR3 contains 14 residues. The CDR3 reads CASTKGTGLGEAFF. CDR3 in DNA: TGTGCCAGCACCAAAGGGACAGGGCTTGGGGAAGCTTTCTTT.

This chain links TRBV5-6 with TRBJ1-2; weak D call: TRBD1 (5 bases). Trimming left V 0 bases short and J 8 bases short, with 14 bases between. This CDR3 is built from 14 residues. Germline CDR1 reads SGHDT; CDR2 reads YYEEEE. The DNA of the CDR3 is TGTGCCAGCAGCTTGGGGGTGGGGCCGGGAGGCTACACCTTC. As protein: CASSLGVGPGGYTF.

The count of this clone is one. This chain joins TRBV4-3 and TRBJ1-6; possible D gene TRBD1, 5 bases. CDR1 and CDR2 (germline): LGHNA, YSLEER. Trimming left V 1 base short and J 6 bases short, with 13 bases between. The CDR3 is 16 residues long. CDR3 nucleotide sequence: TGCGCCAGCAGCCAAGCCGCCGGGACCCGTAATTCACCCCTCCACTTT. Amino acids: CASSQAAGTRNSPLHF.

The V and J genes are TRBV6-5 and TRBJ2-7, with D possibly being TRBD1 (6 bases). Germline CDR1 and CDR2: MNHEY and SVGAGI. The germline V and J ends were trimmed by 0 bases and 0 bases, with 9 bases remaining between them. This CDR3 region has 15 residues. Written as DNA, the CDR3 is TGTGCCAGCAGTTACTCCAGACAGGCCTCCTACGAGCAGTACTTC. This codes for CASSYSRQASYEQYF.

V and J are TRBV7-9 and TRBJ1-3; unclear D gene. V lost 2 bases, J lost 1 base, and 6 bases lay in between. This CDR3 contains 14 residues. The germline V gene has CDR1 SEHNR and CDR2 FQNEAQ (reference sequence). The CDR3 coding sequence is TGTGCCAGCAGCTTAACGGGGTCTGGAAACACCATATATTTT. This sequence encodes CASSLTGSGNTIYF.

The CDR3 sequence: CATSRDRGQKTQYF. The CDR3 DNA sequence: TGTGCCACCAGCAGAGATAGGGGTCAAAAGACCCAGTACTTC. The chain links TRBV15 to TRBJ2-5; tentative D call: TRBD1 (5 bases). Between the trimmed V and J ends, which lost 0 bases and 6 bases, there was a span of 11 bases. This CDR3 is 14 amino acids long. Germline V CDR1 and CDR2: LNHNV, YYDKDF (reference sequence).

The rearrangement links TRBV11-1 to TRBJ2-1, with D possibly TRBD2 on 6 matching bases. V was clipped by 1 base and J by 3 bases, with 10 bases between them. Germline V gene data show CDR1 as SGHAT and CDR2 as FQDESV (reference sequence). The CDR3 is 15 amino acids. In DNA, the CDR3 is TGTGCCAGCAGCTTAGGGGGCGGGAACTACAATGAGCAGTTCTTC. Protein sequence: CASSLGGGNYNEQFF.

The rearrangement uses TRBV6-6 and TRBJ1-5; D ambiguous. This CDR3 is 16 amino acids long. In germline, CDR1 is MNHNY, CDR2 SVGAGI (reference sequence). The V end was cut by 4 bases, the J end by 6 bases, with 19 bases between. The CDR3, as DNA: TGTGCCAGCAGTTTCTGGCAGGAAGGCGGCGGTCAGCCCCAGCATTTT. Protein sequence: CASSFWQEGGGQPQHF.